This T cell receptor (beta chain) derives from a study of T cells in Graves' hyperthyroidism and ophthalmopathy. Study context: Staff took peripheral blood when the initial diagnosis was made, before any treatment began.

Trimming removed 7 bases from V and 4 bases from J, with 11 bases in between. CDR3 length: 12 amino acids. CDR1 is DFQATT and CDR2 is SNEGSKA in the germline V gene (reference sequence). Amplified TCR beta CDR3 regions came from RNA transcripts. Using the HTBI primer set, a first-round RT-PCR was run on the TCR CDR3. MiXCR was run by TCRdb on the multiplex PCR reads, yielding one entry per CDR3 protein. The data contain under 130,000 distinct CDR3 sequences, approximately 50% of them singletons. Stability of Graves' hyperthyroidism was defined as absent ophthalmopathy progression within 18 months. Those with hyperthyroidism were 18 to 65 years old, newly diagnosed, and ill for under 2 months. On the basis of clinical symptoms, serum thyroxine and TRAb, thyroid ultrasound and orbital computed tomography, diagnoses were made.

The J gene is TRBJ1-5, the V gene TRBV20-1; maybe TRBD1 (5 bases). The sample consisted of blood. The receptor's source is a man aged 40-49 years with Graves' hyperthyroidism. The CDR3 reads CSVGTWNQPQHF. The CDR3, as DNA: TGCAGTGTGGGGACGTGGAATCAGCCCCAGCATTTT.